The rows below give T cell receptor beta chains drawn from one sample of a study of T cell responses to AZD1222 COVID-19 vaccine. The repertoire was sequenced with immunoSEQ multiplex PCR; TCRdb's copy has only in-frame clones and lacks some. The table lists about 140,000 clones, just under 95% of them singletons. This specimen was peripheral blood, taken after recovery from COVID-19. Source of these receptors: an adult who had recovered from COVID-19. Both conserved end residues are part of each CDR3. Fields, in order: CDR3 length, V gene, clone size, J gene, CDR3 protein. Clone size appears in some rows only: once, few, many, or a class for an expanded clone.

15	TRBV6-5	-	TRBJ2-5	CASSPPGLRSETQYF
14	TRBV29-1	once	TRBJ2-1	CSVGVSWLVNEQFF
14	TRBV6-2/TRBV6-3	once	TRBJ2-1	CASSYKGAYNEQFF
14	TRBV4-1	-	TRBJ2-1	CASSQALGSGEQFF
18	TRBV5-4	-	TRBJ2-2	CASSFPVTGTSNTGELFF
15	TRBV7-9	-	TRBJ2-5	CATGWLAGVSETQYF
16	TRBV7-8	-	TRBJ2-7	CASSLGQREAMYEQYF
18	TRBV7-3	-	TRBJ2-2	CASSLSPGAGGSTGELFF
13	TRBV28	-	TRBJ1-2	CASSIQKTNGYTF
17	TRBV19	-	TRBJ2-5	CASSRPGLAGGEETQYF
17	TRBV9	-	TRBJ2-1	CASSVGVRLAGANEQFF
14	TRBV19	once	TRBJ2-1	CASTSSGSRNEQFF
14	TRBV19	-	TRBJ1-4	CASRGGATNEKLFF
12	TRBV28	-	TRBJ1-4	CASSSRTEKLFF
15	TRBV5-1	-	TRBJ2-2	CASSLWTAGAGELFF
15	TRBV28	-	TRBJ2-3	CASSLMGGVWYTQYF
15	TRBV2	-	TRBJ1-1	CASKNSRGAGTEAFF
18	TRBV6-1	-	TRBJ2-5	CASSEYWKGQSNQETQYF
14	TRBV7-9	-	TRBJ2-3	CASSLPTGADTQYF
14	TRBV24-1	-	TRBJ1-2	CATSDEQGANGYTF